The sequence of this T cell receptor beta chain was determined in a study of blood T cell repertoires in COVID-19. Study in general: Collection of acute and convalescent COVID-19 samples took place in the United States, Italy and Spain.

In the authors' workflow: Amplification of reference gene primers was used by the study to estimate nucleated cell counts. Clones were sequenced by immunoSEQ multiplex PCR, and TCRdb holds only the in-frame ones, with some missing. That table furnishes V, J and clone size, whereas the DNA furnished D and trimming. The data hold tens of thousands of clones, with 88% observed a single time. CDR3 length: 15 residues. Per germline, CDR1 LGHNA and CDR2 YNFKEQ. V was pared by 0 bases and J by 4 bases, with 12 bases between. The receptor's source is a middle-aged man with active COVID-19. V is TRBV4-2 and J is TRBJ1-1; D not certain. Sequenced sample: peripheral blood. CDR3 nucleotides: TGTGCCAGCAGCCAAGAGATCGACATCCGCACTGAAGCTTTCTTT. Its translation is CASSQEIDIRTEAFF.